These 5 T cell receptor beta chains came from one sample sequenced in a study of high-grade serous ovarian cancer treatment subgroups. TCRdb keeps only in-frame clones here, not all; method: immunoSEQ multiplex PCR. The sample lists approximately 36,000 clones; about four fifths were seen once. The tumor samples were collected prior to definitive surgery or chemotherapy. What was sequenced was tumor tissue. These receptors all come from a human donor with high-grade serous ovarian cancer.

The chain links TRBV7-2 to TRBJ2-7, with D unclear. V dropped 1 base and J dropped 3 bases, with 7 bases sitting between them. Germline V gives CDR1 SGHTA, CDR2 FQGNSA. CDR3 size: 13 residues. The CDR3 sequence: CASSLEADYEQYF. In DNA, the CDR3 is TGTGCCAGCAGCTTAGAGGCAGACTACGAGCAGTACTTC.

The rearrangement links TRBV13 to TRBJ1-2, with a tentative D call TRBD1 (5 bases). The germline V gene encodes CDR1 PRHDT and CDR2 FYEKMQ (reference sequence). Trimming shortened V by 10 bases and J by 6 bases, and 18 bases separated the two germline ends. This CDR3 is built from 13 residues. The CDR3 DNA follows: TGTGCCACGAGGGGCAGGTCAGCAAATGGCTACACCTTC. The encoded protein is CATRGRSANGYTF.

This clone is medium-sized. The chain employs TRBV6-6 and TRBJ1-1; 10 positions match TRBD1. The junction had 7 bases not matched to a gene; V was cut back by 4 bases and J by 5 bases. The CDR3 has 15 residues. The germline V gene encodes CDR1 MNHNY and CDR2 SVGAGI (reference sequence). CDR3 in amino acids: CASSSIDRGRTEAFF. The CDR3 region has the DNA TGTGCCAGCAGTTCCATCGACAGGGGGCGAACTGAAGCTTTCTTT.

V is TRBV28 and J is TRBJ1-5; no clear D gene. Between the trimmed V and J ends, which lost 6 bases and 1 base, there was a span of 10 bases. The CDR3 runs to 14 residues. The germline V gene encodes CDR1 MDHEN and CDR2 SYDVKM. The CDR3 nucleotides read TGTGCCAGCAGCCTGACGGTCAGCAATCAGCCCCAGCATTTT. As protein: CASSLTVSNQPQHF.

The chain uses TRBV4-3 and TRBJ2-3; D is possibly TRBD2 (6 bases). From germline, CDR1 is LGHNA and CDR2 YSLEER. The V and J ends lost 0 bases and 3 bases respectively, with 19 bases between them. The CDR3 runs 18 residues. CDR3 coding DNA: TGCGCCAGCAGCCAAGATAGAGGTCATGCGGGGCGGACAGATACGCAGTATTTT. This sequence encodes CASSQDRGHAGRTDTQYF.